These T cell receptor beta chains were read from a single sample in a study of identical twins. Each CDR3 protein is one row after TCRdb ran MiXCR on the 5' RACE reads. This sample has roughly 700,000 distinct CDR3 sequences, with 8.6% found just once. This sample also belongs to another study, concerning yellow fever vaccine responses in identical twins.

The source material was PBMCs. The origin of the receptors is a woman younger than 30 in good health. Each CDR3 is given with its conserved first and last residue.

TRBV27	TRBJ2-7	15	CASSLGTGHSYEQYF
TRBV19	TRBJ2-7	16	CASTWRAGVAPYEQYF
TRBV5-8	TRBJ2-1	15	CASSFRFQTYNEQFF
TRBV7-3	TRBJ2-3	16	CASSVRDRGMADTQYF
TRBV12-3/TRBV12-4	TRBJ2-5	16	CASSPGDRGGSETQYF
TRBV29-1	TRBJ2-5	15	CSVEDRGRGKETQYF
TRBV27	TRBJ2-7	16	CASSLWRSGVYYEQYF
TRBV7-1	TRBJ1-2	15	CARSPRHRRSYGYTF
TRBV6-5	TRBJ1-1	11	CASSYSGIAFF
TRBV5-1	TRBJ2-7	14	CASSFEGTSYEQYF
TRBV6-5	TRBJ2-2	17	CASSYSGLIGNTGELFF
TRBV6-2/TRBV6-3	TRBJ2-7	15	CASTYADRGDYEQYF
TRBV6-2/TRBV6-3	TRBJ1-2	14	CASIQNLGNYGYTF